Listed here is a single T cell receptor (beta chain). This sample was included in a study of T cell responses to AZD1222 COVID-19 vaccine. The method was immunoSEQ multiplex PCR; TCRdb's version includes in-frame clones alone and lacks a portion of them. This sample yields 95,000 to 150,000 clones, of which around 86% are seen a single time; roughly 1.1% belongs to the top ten. This CDR3 spans 15 amino acids. Trimming stripped 3 bases from V and 3 bases from J, with 12 bases between. Germline CDR1 is LGHNA and CDR2 is YSLEER. This sequence joins TRBV4-3 and TRBJ1-3; D possibly corresponds to TRBD1 (5 bases). This receptor was identified in an adult in good health. This specimen consisted of peripheral blood, obtained on day 0 of AZD1222 vaccination. The DNA for the CDR3 is TGCGCCAGCAGCCAGGACCCCCAGGGTGGAAACACCATATATTTT. Protein: CASSQDPQGGNTIYF.